The rows below give T cell receptor beta chains drawn from one sample of a study of early T cells in non-severe SARS-CoV-2 infection. TCRdb redid the calling of the 5' RACE reads with MiXCR, one entry per CDR3 protein. The sample includes around 52,000 distinct CDR3 sequences, 6.2% of them seen just once. Material: whole blood. These receptors were collected from an adult who was a healthcare worker with PCR-confirmed SARS-CoV-2 infection or an uninfected control (not recorded which). CDR3s include the opening cysteine and the closing phenylalanine or tryptophan. D genes are given only for firm matches. The size entry is marked missing in some rows and otherwise reads once, few, many or a size class.

TRBD1 - TRBJ1-2 TRBV5-6 CASSLTGDPNYGYTF TGTGCCAGCAGCTTGACAGGGGACCCTAACTATGGCTACACCTTC
TRBD2 many TRBJ2-7 TRBV20-1 CSAPLIAGATYEQYF TGCAGTGCCCCCCTGATAGCGGGGGCTACCTACGAGCAGTACTTC
- few TRBJ2-2 TRBV5-1 CASSRDRGVYGELFF TGCGCCAGCAGCCGAGATCGAGGAGTTTACGGGGAGCTGTTTTTT
- - TRBJ2-3 TRBV6-2/TRBV6-3 CASSYGQLSTDTQYF TGTGCCAGCAGTTACGGTCAACTAAGCACAGATACGCAGTATTTT
- - TRBJ2-7 TRBV5-1 CASSSSLGMGHEQYF TGCGCCAGCAGCTCCAGCCTAGGGATGGGCCACGAGCAGTACTTC
TRBD1 many TRBJ1-4 TRBV4-3 CASSHGTGVGEKLFF TGCGCCAGCAGCCACGGGACAGGGGTTGGCGAAAAACTGTTTTTT
- few TRBJ2-7 TRBV4-3 CASSQEEDTAYEQYF TGCGCCAGCAGCCAAGAAGAAGACACCGCCTACGAGCAGTACTTC
- many TRBJ1-1 TRBV28 CASSFSGPTEAFF TGTGCCAGCAGTTTCTCTGGGCCCACTGAAGCTTTCTTT
TRBD1 many TRBJ2-4 TRBV6-5 CASRTDRAGAKNIQYF TGTGCCAGCAGGACAGACAGGGCCGGGGCCAAAAACATTCAGTACTTC
- many TRBJ2-4 TRBV13 CASSYTQDIQLAGNIQYF TGTGCCAGCAGCTATACACAGGACATACAACTTGCCGGGAACATTCAGTACTTC
TRBD1 many TRBJ1-2 TRBV6-2/TRBV6-3 CASSYQGQTYGYTF TGTGCCAGCAGTTACCAGGGACAGACCTATGGCTACACCTTC
TRBD1 many TRBJ2-3 TRBV29-1 CSGQGSTDTQYF TGCAGCGGACAGGGAAGCACAGATACGCAGTATTTT
- few TRBJ1-2 TRBV6-5 CASSSVRAGYGYTF TGTGCCAGCAGTTCCGTTAGAGCTGGCTATGGCTACACCTTC
- few TRBJ2-1 TRBV9 CASSLGRSRNEQFF TGTGCCAGCAGCCTTGGACGAAGTAGGAATGAGCAGTTCTTC
- many TRBJ1-1 TRBV7-8 CASSLVAHPLMNTEAFF TGTGCCAGCAGCTTAGTGGCGCACCCTTTGATGAACACTGAAGCTTTCTTT
- few TRBJ1-3 TRBV7-9 CASSFPTGSGNTIYF TGTGCCAGCAGCTTTCCCACTGGCTCTGGAAACACCATATATTTT
TRBD1 few TRBJ2-2 TRBV20-1 CSAQWTGNTGELFF TGCAGTGCTCAGTGGACAGGGAACACCGGGGAGCTGTTTTTT
- many TRBJ1-1 TRBV10-3 CAADTQGLNTEAFF TGTGCCGCCGATACTCAGGGTTTGAACACTGAAGCTTTCTTT
- many TRBJ1-4 TRBV29-1 CSAGPGVTNEKLFF TGCAGCGCCGGCCCTGGGGTAACTAATGAAAAACTGTTTTTT
- many TRBJ1-2 TRBV20-1 CSAGTTGNYYGYTF TGCAGTGCTGGGACCACAGGGAACTACTATGGCTACACCTTC
- many TRBJ1-2 TRBV6-2/TRBV6-3 CASSHDRIYGYTF TGTGCCAGCAGCCACGACAGGATCTATGGCTACACCTTC
- few TRBJ2-1 TRBV5-4 CASRLDSYNEQFF TGTGCCAGCAGGTTGGACAGCTACAATGAGCAGTTCTTC
- many TRBJ2-3 TRBV2 CASSEAGGSTDTQYF TGTGCCAGCAGTGAAGCGGGCGGTAGCACAGATACGCAGTATTTT
- many TRBJ2-5 TRBV12-2 CASRLARQGVFQETQYF TGTGCAAGTCGCTTAGCGCGTCAGGGTGTTTTCCAAGAGACCCAGTACTTC
TRBD1 - TRBJ2-2 TRBV28 CASSLSWIWRQGFTGELFF TGTGCCAGCAGTTTGTCATGGATATGGAGACAGGGCTTTACCGGGGAGCTGTTTTTT
- - TRBJ2-2 TRBV28 CASNGTPYTGELFF TGTGCCAGCAATGGGACTCCCTACACCGGGGAGCTGTTTTTT
- many TRBJ1-1 TRBV7-2 CASSRPKLNTEAFF TGTGCCAGCAGCCGACCGAAGCTGAACACTGAAGCTTTCTTT
TRBD2 few TRBJ2-1 TRBV12-3/TRBV12-4 CASTAHLGSGGNEQFF TGTGCCAGCACCGCGCACCTGGGGAGCGGGGGCAATGAGCAGTTCTTC